The T cell receptor (beta chain) under discussion was sequenced for a study of T-cell memory formation after mild COVID-19. Study-level findings and limits: A balance of CD4 and CD8 characterized clones contracting day 15 to 85, whereas later expanders leaned CD4+. Most CD4+ clones that shrank were in CM and EM, while CD8+ ones turned up in EMRA. Cross-reactive memory seemingly joined, as some responding clones were found in pre-infection memory.

On this clonotype itself: Its antigen remains unknown.

Using its own MiXCR run on the 5' RACE reads, TCRdb lists one record per CDR3 protein. The sample has 35,000 to 45,000 distinct CDR3 sequences, approximately 6.8% seen once; the top ten hold roughly 1.4%. CDR1 and CDR2 from the germline V gene are SGHTA and FQGNSA. V gave up 5 bases and J gave up 9 bases; unmatched junction bases: 6. CDR3 length equals 13 residues. The source material was PBMCs or a T cell subset sorted from them (not recorded which). The receptor was derived from a man aged 18 to 29 who had mild COVID-19 (a few samples of this study predate the infection). Cell type and time point are not known. The V and J genes are TRBV7-2 and TRBJ2-1, with TRBD2 identical over 8 bases. The CDR3 bases are TGTGCCAGCAGCACCGGGACTAGAAGTGAGCAGTTCTTC. This sequence encodes CASSTGTRSEQFF.